This TCR beta chain derives from a study of cytomegalovirus exposure and HLA in healthy donors. Study background: Assignment to the Caucasian-associated ancestry cluster applied to around 76% of the approximately 370 genotyped donors.

General study findings and limits: Later examination showed HLA-associated TCR beta chains had greater clonal expansion than equally common others.

Regarding this clone: What it recognizes is unknown.

Primers included in the PCR were 60 Vbeta and 13 Jbeta primers. TCRdb's copy holds only in-frame clones and misses some; the assay was immunoSEQ multiplex PCR. The sample holds about 150,000 clones, approximately 80% seen once. CDR3 length equals 15 residues. Germline CDR1 is SGHRS and CDR2 is YFSETQ. V shed 4 bases and J shed 2 bases, with 14 bases lying between them. The sequenced sample was PBMCs. The TCR comes from a woman in her 40s in good health and CMV-seropositive. V and J are TRBV5-1 and TRBJ2-3, with D maybe TRBD1 (7 bases). CDR3 DNA: TGCGCCAGCAGCCCCAGGGGGGCGCCCACAGATACGCAGTATTTT. Translated: CASSPRGAPTDTQYF.